This TCR beta chain comes out of a study of control samples from healthy donors and cancer patients. TCRdb keeps only in-frame clones here, not all; method: immunoSEQ multiplex PCR. The sample has 100,000 or so clones, around 89% seen once. Between the trimmed V and J ends, which lost 4 bases and 4 bases, there was a span of 4 bases. The CDR3 is made up of 13 amino acids. Germline-derived CDR1 and CDR2 are KGHDR and SFDVKD. The chain couples TRBV24-1 to TRBJ2-6, with D unclear. The clonotype originates from a man aged 25 to 40 in good health. The sequencing sample was made of blood. The CDR3 sequence: CATSEPGANVLTF. The CDR3 DNA sequence: TGTGCCACCAGTGAGCCCGGGGCCAACGTCCTGACTTTC.